The clone carrying this T cell receptor (beta chain) was observed a handful of times. Antigen unknown. A much larger clone is a single base away; this may be a read error. The V gene's germline CDR1 is SQVTM and CDR2 ANQGSEA. CDR3 length: 15 residues. Trimming took 6 bases from V and 1 from J; bases not matched to a gene: 6. The sample comes from a study of metastatic and nonmetastatic thyroid tumors. Study information: A comparison of repertoires was made across blood and tumor or nodule tissue from malignant and benign thyroid patients. Study-wide findings and caveats: Versus benign nodules, malignant thyroid tumors reportedly had significantly higher TCR beta diversity, in blood and tumor.

The authors' processing: A classifier for distant metastasis in papillary thyroid cancer was constructed using CDR3 differences observed across clinicopathological groups. TCRdb reanalyzed the PCR reads via MiXCR. The authors' filters were not applied to this entry. The table records 10,000 to 15,000 clones, roughly a quarter of them present only once. Not a single patient had been given any form of treatment at any point before undergoing thyroid surgery. V is TRBV29-1 and J is TRBJ2-1; TRBD2 agrees at 10 bases. This receptor was taken from a female donor with papillary thyroid cancer or a benign thyroid nodule (not recorded which). Some clones in this sample may be carry-over from other donors' samples. The sequenced sample consisted of tumor tissue. The CDR3: CSVRIAGGSYNEQFF. In DNA form, the CDR3 reads TGCAGCGTCAGAATAGCGGGAGGTTCCTACAATGAGCAGTTCTTC.